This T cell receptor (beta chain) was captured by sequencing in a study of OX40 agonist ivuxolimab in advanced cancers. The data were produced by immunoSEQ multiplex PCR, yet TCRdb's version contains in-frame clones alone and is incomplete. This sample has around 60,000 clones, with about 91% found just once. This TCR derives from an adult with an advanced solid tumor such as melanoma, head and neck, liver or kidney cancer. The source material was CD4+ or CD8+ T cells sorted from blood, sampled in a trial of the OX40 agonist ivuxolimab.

CDR3 sequence reads: CASSPNGGNQPQHF. CDR3 coding DNA: TGTGCCAGCAGTCCGAACGGGGGCAATCAGCCCCAGCATTTT. The V call is TRBV28, the J call TRBJ1-5; D not certain. The germline gives CDR1 MDHEN, CDR2 SYDVKM. This CDR3 contains 14 residues. Trimming took 5 bases from V and 2 from J, leaving 10 bases between them.